The rows below give T cell receptor beta chains drawn from one sample of a study of response to subunit inactivated influenza vaccine. TCRdb re-called the RT-PCR reads with MiXCR, one entry per CDR3 protein. The data contain approximately 700,000 distinct CDR3 sequences, approximately 15% of them singletons. The material sequenced was PBMCs from blood, taken approximately 15 days before vaccination. These receptors came from a man between 50 and 59 years old who received an inactivated influenza vaccine. Each CDR3 is given with its conserved first and last residue. The D gene is left open where the match is weak. Clone size is shown for a subset of rows, as once, few, many or a class of expanded clone.

v_call: TRBV6-1; d_call: TRBD2; j_call: TRBJ2-3; clone_size: .; cdr3_nt: TGTGCCAGCAGTGCCATCGGGAGGGGTACAGATACGCAGTATTTT; cdr3_aa: CASSAIGRGTDTQYF
v_call: TRBV20-1; d_call: .; j_call: TRBJ2-4; clone_size: few; cdr3_nt: TGCAGTGCTAGGGCCCCGGCGGCCAAAAACATTCAGTACTTC; cdr3_aa: CSARAPAAKNIQYF
v_call: TRBV12-3/TRBV12-4; d_call: .; j_call: TRBJ1-5; clone_size: few; cdr3_nt: TGTGCCAGCAGCCGAACGGGGGGACAGCATTTT; cdr3_aa: CASSRTGGQHF
v_call: TRBV5-1; d_call: .; j_call: TRBJ1-2; clone_size: .; cdr3_nt: TGCGCCAGCAGCAGCGGGGCCTCCTATGGCTACACCTTC; cdr3_aa: CASSSGASYGYTF
v_call: TRBV6-2/TRBV6-3; d_call: TRBD1; j_call: TRBJ1-1; clone_size: many; cdr3_nt: TGTGCCAGCAGTTACGGGAGGACAGGGAGCACTGAAGCTTTCTTT; cdr3_aa: CASSYGRTGSTEAFF
v_call: TRBV20-1; d_call: TRBD2; j_call: TRBJ2-2; clone_size: .; cdr3_nt: TGCAGTGCTAGATTCCCAGCTAGCGGGAGCTGGGAGCTGTTTTTT; cdr3_aa: CSARFPASGSWELFF
v_call: TRBV11-2; d_call: TRBD1; j_call: TRBJ2-7; clone_size: .; cdr3_nt: TGTGCCCTGCAGGGGGCCTACGAGCAGTACTTC; cdr3_aa: CALQGAYEQYF
v_call: TRBV4-3; d_call: TRBD2; j_call: TRBJ2-7; clone_size: many; cdr3_nt: TGCGCCAGCATACCGGGACTAAGCCCCTACGAGCAGTACTTC; cdr3_aa: CASIPGLSPYEQYF
v_call: TRBV27; d_call: TRBD1; j_call: TRBJ1-2; clone_size: few; cdr3_nt: TGTGCCAGCAGCAACGGACAGGGATTTCTCTATGGCTACACCTTC; cdr3_aa: CASSNGQGFLYGYTF
v_call: TRBV18; d_call: TRBD2; j_call: TRBJ2-1; clone_size: .; cdr3_nt: TGTGCCAGCTCACCGCGGACTAGCGGGAAGACTTACAATGAGCAGTTCTTC; cdr3_aa: CASSPRTSGKTYNEQFF
v_call: TRBV7-2; d_call: TRBD2; j_call: TRBJ2-4; clone_size: .; cdr3_nt: TGTGCCAGCAGCTTAACTAGCGGGGGGGCTTCCAAAAACATTCAGTACTTC; cdr3_aa: CASSLTSGGASKNIQYF
v_call: TRBV7-2; d_call: TRBD1; j_call: TRBJ1-6; clone_size: .; cdr3_nt: TGTGCCAGCAGCTCCCAATCTGGACAGGGCAATTCACCCCTCCACTTT; cdr3_aa: CASSSQSGQGNSPLHF
v_call: TRBV6-1; d_call: .; j_call: TRBJ2-1; clone_size: .; cdr3_nt: TGTGCCAGCAGCCTCACCCCGAACACACGGACTCGGGCTAGGGATGAGCAGTTCTTC; cdr3_aa: CASSLTPNTRTRARDEQFF
v_call: TRBV20-1; d_call: .; j_call: TRBJ2-7; clone_size: .; cdr3_nt: TGCGGTGCTAGTGATACTGGGAATAGCTACGAGCAGTACTTC; cdr3_aa: CGASDTGNSYEQYF
v_call: TRBV20-1; d_call: TRBD2; j_call: TRBJ2-5; clone_size: many; cdr3_nt: TGCAGTGCTAGAGGGGGACTAGGTTCTGAGACCCAGTACTTC; cdr3_aa: CSARGGLGSETQYF
v_call: TRBV7-2; d_call: TRBD2; j_call: TRBJ2-1; clone_size: .; cdr3_nt: TGTGCCAGCAGCGGGGGACTAGCGGGATACAATGAGCAGTTCTTC; cdr3_aa: CASSGGLAGYNEQFF
v_call: TRBV7-9; d_call: .; j_call: TRBJ2-7; clone_size: few; cdr3_nt: TGTGCCAGCAGCCCTCTCTTTAGACAGGACTCCTACGAGCAGTACTTC; cdr3_aa: CASSPLFRQDSYEQYF
v_call: TRBV5-1; d_call: TRBD2; j_call: TRBJ2-1; clone_size: many; cdr3_nt: TGCGCCAGCAGCCAGGGACTAGGTAGCTTAGAGCAGTTCTTC; cdr3_aa: CASSQGLGSLEQFF
v_call: TRBV7-9; d_call: .; j_call: TRBJ2-7; clone_size: many; cdr3_nt: TGTGCCAGCAGCTTAGCGGGACTCACCTACGAGCAGTACTTC; cdr3_aa: CASSLAGLTYEQYF
v_call: TRBV20-1; d_call: TRBD1; j_call: TRBJ1-2; clone_size: .; cdr3_nt: TGCAGTGCTCCCGGGACAGGGGTTAGGCATGGCTACACCTTC; cdr3_aa: CSAPGTGVRHGYTF
v_call: TRBV12-3/TRBV12-4; d_call: .; j_call: TRBJ1-1; clone_size: few; cdr3_nt: TGTGCCAGCAGTTTTAATTGGCGGATCACTGAAGCTTTCTTT; cdr3_aa: CASSFNWRITEAFF
v_call: TRBV5-1; d_call: .; j_call: TRBJ1-1; clone_size: .; cdr3_nt: TGCGCCAGCAAAAAACAGGGAGAAGACACTGAAGCTTTCTTT; cdr3_aa: CASKKQGEDTEAFF
v_call: TRBV10-3; d_call: TRBD2; j_call: TRBJ2-3; clone_size: few; cdr3_nt: TGTGCCATCAGTTTAGCGGGGGCCACAGATACGCAGTATTTT; cdr3_aa: CAISLAGATDTQYF
v_call: TRBV29-1; d_call: .; j_call: TRBJ2-3; clone_size: once; cdr3_nt: TGCAGCGTTGAAACCCAGGGAAGAAGCACAGATACGCAGTCTTTT; cdr3_aa: CSVETQGRSTDTQSF